This T cell receptor beta chain is from a study of cytomegalovirus exposure and HLA in healthy donors. Study summary: Previous work identified 117 million unique TCR beta sequences from roughly 180 million T cells. Study-wide points: More clonal expansion characterized HLA-associated TCR beta chains than equally common others in a later analysis. Among TCR beta chains, those listed as cytomegalovirus-associated numbered some 160. Earlier findings revealed that most TCR beta V segments proved productive either about 90% or about 30% of the time.

The PCR used 60 Vbeta and 13 Jbeta primers. Here immunoSEQ multiplex PCR was the method, and the copy in TCRdb shows in-frame clones only, minus some. The repertoire holds 100,000 to 150,000 clones, with over 65% as singletons. Note on this clone: What it binds is unknown.

This clonotype was obtained from a female donor in good health and CMV-seropositive. The sample was PBMCs.

For the CDR3, the DNA is TGTGCCAGCAGTGGGAGGGATGGGCGGGAGCCCGACAATGAGCAGTTCTTC. Translation: CASSGRDGREPDNEQFF. The V call is TRBV6-1, the J call TRBJ2-1, with 7 bases lining up with TRBD2. The CDR3 totals 17 residues. The V segment lost 4 bases and the J segment 5 bases; nucleotides outside the gene matches: 14. Germline CDR1 and CDR2: MNHNS and SASEGT.